Each of the 10 T cell receptor beta chains below was sequenced from the same sample in a study of regulatory T cells in long-lasting Graves disease. Making the TCR library involved RNA that had been extracted from PBMCs. TCRdb used MiXCR to reprocess the reads, holding one entry per CDR3 protein. This sample has 950 to 1,500 distinct CDR3 sequences, with 78% found just once. The sequenced sample was peripheral blood mononuclear cells (PBMCs), obtained with antithyroid drug treatment, in newly diagnosed or persistent Graves disease (not recorded which). The receptors stem from a woman younger than 45 with Graves disease.

The genes are TRBV7-2 and TRBJ2-1; D ambiguous. Germline values: CDR1 SGHTA, CDR2 FQGNSA. The CDR3 length is 13 residues. The V end was cut by 6 bases, the J end by 1 base, with 7 bases between. The CDR3 here is CASRGPSYNEQFF. The DNA for the CDR3 is TGTGCCAGCAGAGGACCATCCTACAATGAGCAGTTCTTC.

J is TRBJ1-3 and V is TRBV3-1, with D unclear. Trimming shortened V by 1 base and J by 0 bases, and 4 bases separated the two germline ends. The CDR3 consists of 14 residues. Germline V gene sequence: CDR1 LGHDT, CDR2 YNNKEL (reference sequence). CDR3 DNA sequence: TGTGCCAGCAGCCAAGGTAACTCTGGAAACACCATATATTTT. Protein: CASSQGNSGNTIYF.

The gene calls are TRBV4-2 and TRBJ2-1; D possibly corresponds to TRBD1 (5 bases). The CDR3 has 12 residues. V was cut by 4 bases and J by 9 bases, with 10 bases left in between. In germline, CDR1 is LGHNA, CDR2 YNFKEQ. In nucleotides, the CDR3 is TGTGCCAGCAGCCCTGGGGCGGTTGAGCAGTTCTTC. It encodes CASSPGAVEQFF.

The rearrangement uses TRBV6-2 or TRBV6-3 and TRBJ1-1; 7 bases map to TRBD1. CDR1 and CDR2 (germline): MNHEY, SVGEGT. The CDR3 is 13 amino acids. The junction had 3 bases not matched to a gene; V was cut back by 8 bases and J by 0 bases. In DNA form, the CDR3 reads TGTGCCAGCTCGGGACAGATGAACACTGAAGCTTTCTTT. Translated: CASSGQMNTEAFF.

The J gene is TRBJ2-1, the V gene TRBV7-2, with 7 bases identical to TRBD2. This CDR3 comprises 14 residues. The trim removed 7 bases at V and 6 bases at J, leaving 9 bases unmatched. Germline V gives CDR1 SGHTA, CDR2 FQGNSA. CDR3 DNA sequence: TGTGCCAGCAACGAAGCGGGATCCCGCAATGAGCAGTTCTTC. This translates into CASNEAGSRNEQFF.

In DNA form, the CDR3 reads TGTGCCAGCAGCTTAGGACTAGCGGTGAACACCGGGGAGCTGTTTTTT. As protein: CASSLGLAVNTGELFF. The genes are TRBV7-8 and TRBJ2-2; 9 nucleotides match TRBD2. With V trimmed by 1 base and J by 1 base, 1 base remained unmatched. Per the germline V gene, CDR1 is SGHVS and CDR2 is FQNEAQ. The CDR3 is 16 residues long.

V gene TRBV7-3 combines with J gene TRBJ1-1, with no clear D. CDR3 length: 13 amino acids. V lost 0 bases, J lost 6 bases, and 8 bases lay in between. CDR1 is SGHTA, CDR2 FQGTGA, per germline. In nucleotides, the CDR3 is TGTGCCAGCAGCTTAACGTTGCACGCTGAAGCTTTCTTT. This codes for CASSLTLHAEAFF. Combining the CDR3 with reference TRBV7-3 and TRBJ1-1 gives the whole variable domain GAGVSQTPSNKVTEKGKYVELRCDPISGHTALYWYRQSLGQGPEFLIYFQGTGAADDSGLPNDRFFAVRPEGSVSTLKIQRTERGDSAVYLCASSLTLHAEAFFGQGTRLTVV.

The chain combines TRBV29-1 with TRBJ2-5, with 9 bases identical to TRBD1. The CDR3 totals 13 residues. The V segment lost 4 bases and the J segment 5 bases; nucleotides outside the gene matches: 5. The V gene's germline CDR1 is SQVTM and CDR2 ANQGSEA. In DNA, the CDR3 is TGCAGCGTTGGGGGCGGGACAGGGGAGACCCAGTACTTC. Its translation is CSVGGGTGETQYF.

The sample holds one count of this clonotype. The chain uses TRBV28 and TRBJ2-3; 9 bases match TRBD1. V lost 5 bases, J lost 2 bases, and 11 bases stayed unmatched. CDR3 size: 17 residues. Germline values: CDR1 MDHEN, CDR2 SYDVKM. The CDR3 coding sequence is TGTGCCAGCAGTCCAACCTGGACAGGGGCGCTCACAGATACGCAGTATTTT. Protein: CASSPTWTGALTDTQYF.

The V and J genes are TRBV9 and TRBJ2-5, with a tentative D call TRBD2 (6 bases). The CDR3 totals 17 residues. Deletions cut 6 bases from V and 5 bases from J, with 26 bases between. CDR1 and CDR2 (germline): SGDLS, YYNGEE. The CDR3 region is CASNRRATMSLLETQYF. CDR3 nucleotide sequence: TGTGCCAGCAACCGGAGGGCAACCATGTCCCTTTTGGAGACCCAGTACTTC.